These 9 T cell receptor beta chains share one sample of origin, sequenced in a study of shared clonotypes between healthy human individuals. Assay used: immunoSEQ multiplex PCR; TCRdb lists only in-frame clones, some missing. The sample shows about 1.1 million clones, 78% of them seen only once. Sequencing used memory CD4+ T cells from PBMCs. Sample subset: CD45RA-negative fraction. Source of these receptors: a man in his late teens or twenties in good health. Some clones in this sample may be carry-over from other donors' samples.

This clone was detected once. The chain employs TRBV2 and TRBJ1-1; D is undetermined. Germline V gene data show CDR1 as SNHLY and CDR2 as FYNNEI. The CDR3 is 13 amino acids. The V and J ends lost 7 bases and 0 bases respectively, with 9 bases between them. The CDR3 bases are TGTGCCAGCACTTATCAGTTGAACACTGAAGCTTTCTTT. As protein: CASTYQLNTEAFF.

In the case of this clone: A far larger clone is one nucleotide away, so this likely arose from a read error. This CDR3 is also generated by other DNA sequences in the sample. This chain links TRBV5-1 with TRBJ2-1, with 7 bases lining up with TRBD2. The CDR3 totals 15 residues. Trimming took 0 bases from V and 5 from J; bases not matched to a gene: 5. CDR1 is SGHRS, CDR2 YFSETQ, per germline. The CDR3 DNA is TGCGCCAGCAGCTTGGTGGCTAGCGGAGACAATGAGCAGTTCTTC. It is translated as CASSLVASGDNEQFF.

This clone was observed once. The V gene is TRBV7-8, the J gene TRBJ2-5; TRBD1 matches 9 bases. The CDR3 is 14 amino acids. Per germline, CDR1 SGHVS and CDR2 FQNEAQ. Trimming removed 5 bases from V and 4 bases from J; junction bases left unmatched: 5. CDR3 sequence: CASSKGQGIETQYF. The CDR3 DNA reads as TGTGCCAGCAGCAAAGGACAGGGGATAGAGACCCAGTACTTC.

The rearrangement uses TRBV6-6 and TRBJ1-4, with 10 bases fitting TRBD1. This CDR3 comprises 14 residues. Germline trimming cut 4 bases from V and 6 bases from J; bases unmatched to any gene: 2. Per germline, CDR1 MNHNY and CDR2 SVGAGI (reference sequence). This CDR3 reads CASSSGTGDEKLFF. DNA for the CDR3: TGTGCCAGCAGTTCCGGGACAGGGGATGAAAAACTGTTTTTT.

V is TRBV5-8 and J is TRBJ2-3; D not resolved. Germline CDR1 and CDR2: SGHTS and YDEGEE. This CDR3 has 14 amino acids. The germline V and J ends were trimmed by 3 bases and 4 bases, with 12 bases remaining between them. The CDR3 loop reads CASSSGSPPDTQYF. The CDR3, as DNA: TGTGCCAGCAGCTCCGGGTCCCCCCCAGATACGCAGTATTTT.

This clone appeared many times. The chain uses TRBV4-1 and TRBJ1-2; possible D gene TRBD1, 5 bases. The germline CDR1 and CDR2 sequences are MGHRA and YSYEKL. The CDR3 totals 13 residues. V shed 1 base and J shed 8 bases, with 11 bases lying between them. For the CDR3, the DNA is TGCGCCAGCAGCCAAGGGGGGATGTCCGGCTACACCTTC. Protein product: CASSQGGMSGYTF.

Only a few counts were recorded for this clone. This chain uses TRBV28 with TRBJ1-4; D is perhaps TRBD1 (5 bases). The length of the CDR3 is 13 residues. The V end lost 2 bases, the J end lost 12 bases, and 13 bases lay between the germline ends. CDR1 is MDHEN and CDR2 is SYDVKM in the germline V gene. DNA for the CDR3: TGTGCCAGCAGTTTACGTCTACCCAGGGAACTGTTTTTT. The encoded protein is CASSLRLPRELFF. The full variable domain, rest sourced from reference TRBV28 and TRBJ1-4, is DVKVTQSSRYLVKRTGEKVFLECVQDMDHENMFWYRQDPGLGLRLIYFSYDVKMKEKGDIPEGYSVSREKKERFSLILESASTNQTSMYLCASSLRLPRELFFGSGTQLSVL.

The J gene is TRBJ1-3, the V gene TRBV21-1. TRBV21-1 has pseudogene status. This CDR3 is 18 amino acids long. The DNA of the CDR3 is TGTGCCAGCAGCAAAGGAGGTCAACAGTTGGAGTCTGGAAACACCATATATTTT. This codes for CASSKGGQQLESGNTIYF.

The chain links TRBV5-1 to TRBJ1-2; the match to TRBD1 covers 10 bases. V shed 4 bases and J 6 bases; nucleotides not matched to a gene: 6. Per germline, CDR1 SGHRS and CDR2 YFSETQ. This CDR3 region has 14 residues. CDR3 DNA sequence: TGCGCCAGCAGCCCGGGACAGGGGTTAGATGGCTACACCTTC. Residues: CASSPGQGLDGYTF.